This TCR beta chain derives from a study of long-term antiretroviral therapy in people with HIV. CDR1 PRHDT and CDR2 FYEKMQ come from the germline V gene (reference sequence). This CDR3 region has 11 residues. A v3.0 immunoSEQ assay was performed at survey level. Method: immunoSEQ multiplex PCR; TCRdb's copy keeps in-frame clones and lacks some. The sample holds about 22,000 clones, 70% to 90% seen once. PBMC samples from each donor numbered at least one pre-ART and at least two post-ART. This clone has only one observation. A read error may produce the germline difference seen at one junction end. The TCR comes from a man in his 60s with HIV. The source material was unsorted PBMCs, sampled 0.6 years after starting antiretroviral therapy. This chain connects TRBV13 to TRBJ2-7, with D maybe TRBD2 (5 bases). The CDR3 protein is CASSSQLDQNF. CDR3 nucleotide sequence: TGTGCCAGCAGCTCACAACTAGACCAGAACTTC. The full variable domain, its missing parts supplied by reference TRBV13 and TRBJ2-7, is AAGVIQSPRHLIKEKRETATLKCYPIPRHDTVYWYQQGPGQDPQFLISFYEKMQSDKGSIPDRFSAQQFSDYHSELNMSSLELGDSALYFCASSSQLDQNFGPGTRLTVT.